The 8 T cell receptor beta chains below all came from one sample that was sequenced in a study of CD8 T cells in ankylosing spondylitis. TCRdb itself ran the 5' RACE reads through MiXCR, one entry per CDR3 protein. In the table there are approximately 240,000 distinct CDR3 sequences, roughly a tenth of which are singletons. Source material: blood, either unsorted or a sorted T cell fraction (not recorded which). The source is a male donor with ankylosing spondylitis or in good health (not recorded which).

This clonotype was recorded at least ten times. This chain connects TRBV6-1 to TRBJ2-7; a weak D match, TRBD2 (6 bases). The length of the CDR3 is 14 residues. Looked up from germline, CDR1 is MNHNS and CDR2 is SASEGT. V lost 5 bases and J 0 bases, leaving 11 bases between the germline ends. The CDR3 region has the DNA TGTGCCAGCAGTCTTCGGGGGTTCTCCTACGAGCAGTACTTC. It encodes CASSLRGFSYEQYF.

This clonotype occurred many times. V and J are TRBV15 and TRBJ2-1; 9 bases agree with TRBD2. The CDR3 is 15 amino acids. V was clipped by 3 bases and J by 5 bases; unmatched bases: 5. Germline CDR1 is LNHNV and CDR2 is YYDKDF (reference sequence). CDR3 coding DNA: TGTGCCACCAGCAGGGCGGGAGGGCGAGACAATGAGCAGTTCTTC. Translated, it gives CATSRAGGRDNEQFF.

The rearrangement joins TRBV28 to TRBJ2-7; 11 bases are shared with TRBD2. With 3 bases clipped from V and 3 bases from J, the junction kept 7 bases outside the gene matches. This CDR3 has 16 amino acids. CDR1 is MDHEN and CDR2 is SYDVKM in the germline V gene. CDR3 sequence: CASSFPTSGSVYEQYF. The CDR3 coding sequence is TGTGCCAGCAGTTTCCCCACTAGCGGGAGCGTCTACGAGCAGTACTTC.

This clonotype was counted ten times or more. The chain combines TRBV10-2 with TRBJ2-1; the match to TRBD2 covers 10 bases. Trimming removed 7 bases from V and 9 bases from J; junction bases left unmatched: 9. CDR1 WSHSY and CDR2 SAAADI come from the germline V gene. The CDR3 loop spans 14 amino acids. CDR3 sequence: CASNQRGGMGEQFF. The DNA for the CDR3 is TGCGCCAGCAATCAGCGGGGGGGGATGGGTGAGCAGTTCTTC.

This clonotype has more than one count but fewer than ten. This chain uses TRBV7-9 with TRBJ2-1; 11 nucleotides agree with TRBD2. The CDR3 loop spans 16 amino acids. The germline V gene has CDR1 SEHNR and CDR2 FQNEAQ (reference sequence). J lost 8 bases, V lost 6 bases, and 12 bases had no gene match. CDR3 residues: CASRLSTSGVVDEQFF. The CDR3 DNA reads TGTGCCAGCAGGTTATCGACTAGCGGGGTGGTCGATGAGCAGTTCTTC.

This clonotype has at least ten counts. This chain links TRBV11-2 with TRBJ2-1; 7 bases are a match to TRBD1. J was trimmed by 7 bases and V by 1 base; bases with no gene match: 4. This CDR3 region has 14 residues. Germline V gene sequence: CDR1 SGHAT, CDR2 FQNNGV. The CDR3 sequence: CASSLGTGPNEQFF. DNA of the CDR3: TGTGCCAGCAGCTTAGGGACAGGCCCTAATGAGCAGTTCTTC.

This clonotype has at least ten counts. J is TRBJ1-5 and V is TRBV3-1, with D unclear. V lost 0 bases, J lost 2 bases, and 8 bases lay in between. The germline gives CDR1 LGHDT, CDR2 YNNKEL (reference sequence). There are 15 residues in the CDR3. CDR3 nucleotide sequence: TGTGCCAGCAGCCAAGACCCGGTGGGCAATCAGCCCCAGCATTTT. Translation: CASSQDPVGNQPQHF.

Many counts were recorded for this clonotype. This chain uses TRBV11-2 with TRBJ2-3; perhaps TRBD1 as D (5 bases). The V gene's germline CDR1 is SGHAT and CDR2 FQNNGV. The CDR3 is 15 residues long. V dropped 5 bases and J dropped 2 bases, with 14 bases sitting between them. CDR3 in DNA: TGTGCCAGCAGCCCAAGACAGCCCATCACAGATACGCAGTATTTT. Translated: CASSPRQPITDTQYF. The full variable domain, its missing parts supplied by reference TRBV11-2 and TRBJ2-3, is EAGVAQSPRYKIIEKRQSVAFWCNPISGHATLYWYQQILGQGPKLLIQFQNNGVVDDSQLPKDRFSAERLKGVDSTLKIQPAKLEDSAVYLCASSPRQPITDTQYFGPGTRLTVL.